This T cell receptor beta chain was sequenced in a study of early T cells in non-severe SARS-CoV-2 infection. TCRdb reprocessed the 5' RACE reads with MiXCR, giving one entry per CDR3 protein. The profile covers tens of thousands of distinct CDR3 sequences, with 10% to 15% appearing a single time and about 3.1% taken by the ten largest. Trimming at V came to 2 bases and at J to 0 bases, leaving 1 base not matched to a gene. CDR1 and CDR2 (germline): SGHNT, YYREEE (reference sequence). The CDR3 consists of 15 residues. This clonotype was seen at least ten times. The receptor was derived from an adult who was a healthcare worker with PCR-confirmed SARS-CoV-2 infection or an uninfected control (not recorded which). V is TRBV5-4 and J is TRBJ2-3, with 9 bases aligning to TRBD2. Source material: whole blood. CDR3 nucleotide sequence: TGTGCCAGCAGCTTTACTAGCGGGAGCACAGATACGCAGTATTTT. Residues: CASSFTSGSTDTQYF.